Listed below are T cell receptor beta chains from one sample, sequenced in a study of blood T cell repertoires in COVID-19. The table came from immunoSEQ multiplex PCR; TCRdb's copy has only in-frame clones and leaves some out. The sample lists 80,000 or so clones; around 81% were seen once. The sequenced sample consisted of peripheral blood. These receptors all come from a human donor in a cohort sampled during active COVID-19. CDR3s include the opening cysteine and the closing phenylalanine or tryptophan. A row's size may be missing; if present it is once, few, many or a size class.

>TRBV10-3|TRBJ2-5|NA
CAISEYREETQYF
>TRBV5-1|TRBJ2-1|NA
CASSLLAGSSYNEQFF
>TRBV5-6|TRBJ2-3|NA
CASSISGRASDTQYF
>TRBV5-1|TRBJ1-1|NA
CASSLSTGMNTEAFF
>TRBV6-6|TRBJ1-4|NA
CASSYSRGEKLFF
>TRBV6-5|TRBJ2-3|NA
CASSPSGRGFTQYF
>TRBV4-1|TRBJ2-2|NA
CASSPSGAVTGELFF
>TRBV5-5|TRBJ2-5|NA
CASSLQETQYF
>TRBV14|TRBJ1-4|once
CASSQESWGGTNEKLFF
>TRBV6-1|TRBJ2-1|few
CASSDTGDNEQFF
>TRBV6-1|TRBJ2-2|NA
CASSEWRGGTGELFF
>TRBV30|TRBJ1-5|NA
CAWSLAGNQPQHF